The 10 T cell receptor beta chains below all came from one sample that was sequenced in a study of CD8+CD57+ T cells in acquired aplastic anemia. The sequenced patients had an expansion of CD8+CD57+ cells seen by flow cytometry. CDR3 and TCR beta VDJ profiling relied on a genomic DNA template. TCRdb redid the calling of the reads with MiXCR, one entry per CDR3 protein. The sample includes about 160,000 distinct CDR3 sequences, around 48% seen only once; the top ten take under 35%. The sequenced material came from sorted CD4+, CD8+, or CD8+CD57+ T cells (not recorded which) from PBMCs. The receptors were sampled from a human donor with aplastic anemia.

The V call is TRBV4-3, the J call TRBJ2-7; D is perhaps TRBD1 (6 bases). Looked up from germline, CDR1 is LGHNA and CDR2 is YSLEER. The CDR3 is made up of 17 amino acids. The ends were cut back, 4 bases at V and 6 bases at J, with 25 bases in the middle. CDR3 residues: CASSLDSRNRVISEQYF. In nucleotides, the CDR3 is TGCGCCAGCAGCCTGGACAGCCGGAACAGGGTGATTAGCGAGCAGTACTTC.

This clonotype has at least ten counts. V is TRBV5-5 and J is TRBJ1-2, with D uncertain. V was trimmed by 4 bases and J by 5 bases, leaving 18 bases between them. The CDR3 spans 15 residues. Germline V lookup: CDR1 SGHKS, CDR2 YYEKEE (reference sequence). CDR3 in amino acids: CASSVEDGDLYGYTF. As DNA, the CDR3 is TGTGCCAGCAGCGTAGAGGACGGAGACTTATATGGCTACACCTTC. Full variable domain (missing parts from reference TRBV5-5 and TRBJ1-2): DAGVTQSPTHLIKTRGQQVTLRCSPISGHKSVSWYQQVLGQGPQFIFQYYEKEERGRGNFPDRFSARQFPNYSSELNVNALLLGDSALYLCASSVEDGDLYGYTFGSGTRLTVV.

V is TRBV19 and J is TRBJ1-6; D ambiguous. The germline V gene has CDR1 LNHDA and CDR2 SQIVND (reference sequence). V was cut by 3 bases and J by 7 bases, with 10 bases left in between. The CDR3 consists of 14 residues. Here the CDR3 DNA reads TGTGCCAGTAGTATCCAGGATGGAAATTCACCCCTCCACTTT. This gives the protein CASSIQDGNSPLHF.

V is TRBV29-1 and J is TRBJ1-2, with TRBD1 matching 9 bases. J gave up 3 bases and V 3 bases, and 2 bases lay outside the gene matches. The CDR3 is 13 amino acids. The germline CDR1 and CDR2 sequences are SQVTM and ANQGSEA. The CDR3 coding sequence is TGCAGCGTTGATAGACAGGGGGACTATGGCTACACCTTC. Translating it yields CSVDRQGDYGYTF. The variable domain in full, with the rest retrieved from reference TRBV29-1 and TRBJ1-2, is SAVISQKPSRDICQRGTSLTIQCQVDSQVTMMFWYRQQPGQSLTLIATANQGSEATYESGFVIDKFPISRPNLTFSTLTVSNMSPEDSSIYLCSVDRQGDYGYTFGSGTRLTVV.

The rearrangement joins TRBV27 to TRBJ1-6, with D tentatively TRBD1 (5 bases). From germline, CDR1 is MNHEY and CDR2 SMNVEV (reference sequence). The CDR3 runs to 15 residues. With 5 bases removed from V and 2 bases from J, the gap between germline ends came to 10 bases. The CDR3 loop reads CASSVRQPYNSPLHF. The DNA for the CDR3 is TGTGCCAGCAGTGTCAGACAGCCCTATAATTCACCCCTCCACTTT.

J is TRBJ2-2 and V is TRBV15, with TRBD2 identical over 15 bases. The V gene end was trimmed by 0 bases and the J gene end by 9 bases; junction bases not matched to a gene: 8. Germline-derived CDR1 and CDR2 are LNHNV and YYDKDF (reference sequence). The CDR3 extends over 18 amino acids. The CDR3 region has the DNA TGTGCCACCAGCAGAGATCACGGACTAGCGGGAGGGCCTAGGGAGCTGTTTTTT. Its translation: CATSRDHGLAGGPRELFF.

The chain is built from TRBV15 and TRBJ2-5, with 16 bases lining up with TRBD2. J was trimmed by 2 bases and V by 1 base; bases with no gene match: 1. The CDR3 sequence is 17 residues long. Germline values: CDR1 LNHNV, CDR2 YYDKDF (reference sequence). This CDR3 is CATSRAGLAGGQETQYF. The CDR3 nucleotides read TGTGCCACCAGCAGAGCGGGACTAGCGGGAGGGCAAGAGACCCAGTACTTC.

The genes are TRBV2 and TRBJ2-7; 15 bases are a match to TRBD2. This CDR3 is built from 17 residues. V was clipped by 11 bases and J by 5 bases; unmatched bases: 16. Germline values: CDR1 SNHLY, CDR2 FYNNEI. CDR3 sequence (DNA): TGTGCCCGCAAGCGAAGGGGACTAGCGGGGGGACTGGACGAGCAGTACTTC. Encoded protein: CARKRRGLAGGLDEQYF.

With respect to this clonotype: A read error may explain this, as a much larger clone is one base away. The CDR3 sequence is CASSFYGGAEAFF. CDR3 bases: TGTGCCAGCAGCTTTTATGGTGGCGCTGAAGCTTTCTTT. This chain links TRBV11-3 with TRBJ1-1; no definite D call. The CDR3 is 13 residues long. Deletions cut 3 bases from V and 6 bases from J, with 11 bases between. Germline CDR1 reads SGHNT; CDR2 reads YENEEA.

As regards this clonotype: One base away lies a much larger clone, so this may be a sequencing read error. This chain uses TRBV9 with TRBJ1-5; 11 bases match TRBD1. The CDR3 loop spans 15 amino acids. Germline V CDR1 and CDR2: SGDLS, YYNGEE. V lost 4 bases, J lost 6 bases, and 6 bases stayed unmatched. For the CDR3, the DNA is TGTGCCAGCAGCCCTGGACAGGGGGCTTGTCAGCCCCAGCATTTT. Protein sequence: CASSPGQGACQPQHF.